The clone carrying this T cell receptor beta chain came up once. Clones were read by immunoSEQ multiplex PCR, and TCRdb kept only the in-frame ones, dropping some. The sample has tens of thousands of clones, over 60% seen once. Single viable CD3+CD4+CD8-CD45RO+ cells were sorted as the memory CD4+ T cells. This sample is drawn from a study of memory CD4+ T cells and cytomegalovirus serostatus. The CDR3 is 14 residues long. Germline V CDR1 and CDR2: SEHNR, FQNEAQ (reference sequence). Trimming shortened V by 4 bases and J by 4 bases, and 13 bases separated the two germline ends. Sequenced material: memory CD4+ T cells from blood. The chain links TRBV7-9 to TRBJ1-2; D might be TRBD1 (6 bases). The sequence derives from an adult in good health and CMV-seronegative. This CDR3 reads CASSSAGVSYGYTF. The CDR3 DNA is TGTGCCAGCAGCTCCGCAGGGGTGAGCTATGGCTACACCTTC.